The 17 T cell receptor beta chains listed next were all sequenced from one sample in a study of Graves' ophthalmopathy and Graves' hyperthyroidism. RNA transcripts provided the template for amplifying TCR beta CDR3 regions. HTBI-primed first-round RT-PCR preceded second-round multiplex PCR. TCRdb reanalysed the multiplex PCR reads using MiXCR and keeps one entry per CDR3 protein. The sample has hundreds of thousands of distinct CDR3 sequences; approximately 21% are singletons. The sample comprised peripheral blood. All receptors derive from a young woman with stable Graves' hyperthyroidism. Some clones in this sample may be carry-over from other donors' samples.

This clonotype occurred many times. V is TRBV29-1 and J is TRBJ2-2; possibly TRBD2 for D (5 bases). This CDR3 contains 14 residues. Trimming took 7 bases from V and 1 from J, leaving 13 bases between them. Germline V gene lookup returns CDR1 SQVTM and CDR2 ANQGSEA. DNA of the CDR3: TGCAGCGCCGCGGGCCTATTGAACACCGGGGAGCTGTTTTTT. Translation gives CSAAGLLNTGELFF.

This clonotype was recorded at least ten times. The rearrangement joins TRBV10-1 to TRBJ2-7; the D is unclear. Germline CDR1 is WNHNN and CDR2 is SYGVQD (reference sequence). Trimming cost V 3 bases and J 3 bases, with 9 bases left between them. The CDR3 totals 13 residues. CDR3 nucleotide sequence: TGCGCCAGCAGTGAATCCGGTTTCTACGAGCAGTACTTC. Amino acid sequence: CASSESGFYEQYF.

Ten or more counts support this clonotype. This chain uses TRBV12-3 or TRBV12-4 with TRBJ2-7, with TRBD1 matching 8 bases. V shed 5 bases, J shed 2 bases, and the junction held 5 bases outside the gene matches. CDR3 length: 14 residues. The CDR3 coding sequence is TGTGCCAGCAGTACCCGGGACAGGACCTACGAGCAGTACTTC. The encoded protein is CASSTRDRTYEQYF.

This clonotype has ten or more counts. In nucleotides, the CDR3 is TGTGCCAGCAGTTCAGCTGAAGGGAGCTATGGCTACACCTTC. Translating it yields CASSSAEGSYGYTF. The V call is TRBV27, the J call TRBJ1-2; the D is unclear. V was shortened by 4 bases and J by 4 bases, with 13 bases between the two germline ends. Per the germline V gene, CDR1 is MNHEY and CDR2 is SMNVEV (reference sequence). CDR3 length: 14 residues.

The count of this clonotype is one. This chain connects TRBV13 to TRBJ1-1; D is possibly TRBD1 (5 bases). V was cut by 5 bases and J by 9 bases, with 19 bases left in between. Germline values: CDR1 PRHDT, CDR2 FYEKMQ (reference sequence). The CDR3 extends over 14 amino acids. CDR3 in DNA: TGTGCCAGCAGCATAACTTCTTTCAGGGTTAAAGCTTTCTTT. Translating it yields CASSITSFRVKAFF. The full variable domain, rest sourced from reference TRBV13 and TRBJ1-1, is AAGVIQSPRHLIKEKRETATLKCYPIPRHDTVYWYQQGPGQDPQFLISFYEKMQSDKGSIPDRFSAQQFSDYHSELNMSSLELGDSALYFCASSITSFRVKAFFGQGTRLTVV.

In regard to this clonotype: A single base separates this from a much larger clone, so it may be a read error. V gene TRBV20-1 combines with J gene TRBJ2-5; D gene unclear. The germline V gene encodes CDR1 DFQATT and CDR2 SNEGSKA (reference sequence). The CDR3 loop spans 14 amino acids. The CDR3 nucleotides are TGCAGTGCTAGAGAGGGCACCAACCAGGAGACCCGGTACTTC. As protein: CSAREGTNQETRYF.

This clonotype was seen repeatedly, ten times or more. The chain joins TRBV11-2 to TRBJ2-2; D remains ambiguous. Germline V gene lookup returns CDR1 SGHAT and CDR2 FQNNGV. V was trimmed by 0 bases and J by 7 bases, leaving 6 bases between them. This CDR3 spans 13 amino acids. CDR3 DNA sequence: TGTGCCAGCAGCTTAGATCTTAACGGGGAGCTGTTTTTT. Its translation is CASSLDLNGELFF. The entire variable domain, with the rest obtained from reference TRBV11-2 and TRBJ2-2, is as follows: EAGVAQSPRYKIIEKRQSVAFWCNPISGHATLYWYQQILGQGPKLLIQFQNNGVVDDSQLPKDRFSAERLKGVDSTLKIQPAKLEDSAVYLCASSLDLNGELFFGEGSRLTVL.

The chain recombines TRBV7-9 with TRBJ1-2, with a weak D call TRBD1 (5 bases). The CDR3 covers 12 residues. Per germline, CDR1 SEHNR and CDR2 FQNEAQ (reference sequence). Trimming pared 5 bases from V and 8 bases from J, leaving 12 bases between. In DNA, the CDR3 is TGTGCCAGCAGCGAGGGACTCGGGGGCTACACCTTC. It yields the protein CASSEGLGGYTF. Variable domain in full (rest from reference TRBV7-9 and TRBJ1-2): DTGVSQNPRHKITKRGQNVTFRCDPISEHNRLYWYRQTLGQGPEFLTYFQNEAQLEKSRLLSDRFSAERPKGSFSTLEIQRTEQGDSAMYLCASSEGLGGYTFGSGTRLTVV.

This clonotype was recorded at least ten times. Sequence at one end of the junction differs from germline and may be a read error. The CDR3 loop reads CASSYDRGPNYEQYF. The CDR3 DNA is TGTGCTAGCAGTTATGATCGCGGACCAAACTACGAGCAGTACTTC. The V gene is TRBV6-5, the J gene TRBJ2-7; D not certain. This CDR3 spans 15 amino acids. The germline V gene encodes CDR1 MNHEY and CDR2 SVGAGI.

This clonotype has a handful of counts. The chain carries TRBV7-2 and TRBJ2-7; 12 bases map to TRBD2. The V gene's germline CDR1 is SGHTA and CDR2 FQGNSA. V gave up 8 bases and J gave up 3 bases; unmatched junction bases: 5. This CDR3 region has 14 residues. The CDR3: CASRRLAGDYEQYF. The CDR3 bases are TGTGCCAGCCGCCGACTAGCGGGGGACTACGAGCAGTACTTC.

This clonotype was seen repeatedly, ten times or more. This chain links TRBV6-1 with TRBJ1-5; weak D call: TRBD1 (6 bases). This CDR3 is built from 15 residues. With 6 bases removed from V and 4 bases from J, the gap between germline ends came to 16 bases. Germline V gene lookup returns CDR1 MNHNS and CDR2 SASEGT. In DNA form, the CDR3 reads TGTGCCAGCAGAACGGACCGAAGGGGGAATCAGCCCCAGCATTTT. As protein: CASRTDRRGNQPQHF.

This CDR3 is CASSPFVREAFF. CDR3 in DNA: TGTGCCAGCAGTCCTTTCGTCAGGGAAGCTTTCTTT. The rearrangement joins TRBV12-3 or TRBV12-4 to TRBJ1-1; D gene unclear. Deletions cut 5 bases from V and 8 bases from J, with 12 bases between. The CDR3 has 12 amino acids.

This clonotype was counted many times. V is TRBV11-2 and J is TRBJ2-7, with 10 bases matching TRBD1. This CDR3 spans 14 amino acids. From germline, CDR1 is SGHAT and CDR2 FQNNGV. The V gene end was trimmed by 5 bases and the J gene end by 6 bases; junction bases not matched to a gene: 7. CDR3 residues: CASSTGTGALEQYF. The CDR3 DNA is TGTGCCAGCAGCACCGGGACAGGGGCACTCGAGCAGTACTTC.

Comments on this clonotype: This sequence may be a read error, since a much larger clone differs from it by one base. This sequence joins TRBV28 and TRBJ2-7, with 9 bases identical to TRBD1. This CDR3 is 13 amino acids long. From germline, CDR1 is MDHEN and CDR2 SYDVKM. The CDR3 nucleotides read TGTGCCAGCAGCAACAGGGGGCCCTACGAGGAGTACTTC. The encoded protein is CASSNRGPYEEYF.

This clonotype was detected many times. CDR3 sequence (DNA): TGTGCCAGCAGCTTAGAGGCTAGCGGGAGATACGAGCAGTACTTC. Translating it yields CASSLEASGRYEQYF. This chain links TRBV11-2 with TRBJ2-7; 10 positions agree with TRBD2. Losses at the gene ends were 0 bases for V and 4 bases for J; bases not matched to a gene: 3. CDR3 length equals 15 residues. The V gene's germline CDR1 is SGHAT and CDR2 FQNNGV.

The chain uses TRBV11-2 and TRBJ2-7; 11 bases agree with TRBD2. Per the germline V gene, CDR1 is SGHAT and CDR2 is FQNNGV. After removal of 0 bases from V and 2 bases from J, the junction contained 6 bases not matched to a gene. The CDR3 is made up of 17 amino acids. The CDR3 DNA reads TGTGCCAGCAGCTTAGAGGCTAGCGGGAGGCCAACCTACGAGCAGTACTTC. Residues: CASSLEASGRPTYEQYF.

This clonotype was detected ten times or more. This chain connects TRBV11-2 to TRBJ2-2; D not resolved. The V end was cut by 5 bases, the J end by 1 base, with 11 bases between. CDR1 is SGHAT and CDR2 is FQNNGV in the germline V gene. The CDR3 contains 15 residues. CDR3 sequence: CASSHRTVNTGELFF. The DNA for the CDR3 is TGTGCCAGCAGCCACCGGACGGTGAACACCGGGGAGCTGTTTTTT.